This T cell receptor (beta chain) stems from a study of a mutant IDH1 vaccine in newly diagnosed glioma. The overall study: Before enrollment, patients got radiotherapy alone, temozolomide alone, or mostly the combination.

This table comes from immunoSEQ multiplex PCR, and its TCRdb copy is limited to in-frame clones, with some not included. The table lists about 42,000 clones, over 75% of them singletons, with approximately 1.5% in the top ten. Time point in this sample: week 5, during vaccination. What each vaccine dose contained was 300 ug of mutant IDH1 20-mer peptide, accompanied by topical imiquimod. Germline V lookup: CDR1 SNHLY, CDR2 FYNNEI. V was cut by 4 bases and J by 6 bases, with 5 bases left in between. This CDR3 is built from 11 residues. Points on this clone: As yet, its antigen is unknown.

The material was PBMCs, obtained from a glioma patient whose treatment included an IDH1 peptide vaccine. This chain joins TRBV2 and TRBJ2-3, with D unresolved. This sequence was found in a man aged 35 to 55 with glioma. The CDR3 bases are TGTGCCAGCAGTGTGTGGGATACGCAGTATTTT. The encoded protein is CASSVWDTQYF.